Sequencing of this TCR beta chain was carried out in a study of cytomegalovirus exposure and HLA in healthy donors. Overall study findings and caveats: CMV serostatus alone was available as immune exposure information. TCR beta sequences reportedly predicted most subjects' HLA-A and HLA-B alleles accurately. Among the sequence variants, a highly shared cluster was likely an artifact of sequencing.

A word on this clone: Its specificity is not known.

Primers: 60 Vbeta forward and 13 Jbeta reverse. Generated by immunoSEQ multiplex PCR, the TCRdb table keeps only in-frame clones and is missing some. The top ten clones hold 2.7% of a sample with roughly 110,000 clones, around 80% of them seen once. Germline CDR1 is MNHEY and CDR2 is SMNVEV (reference sequence). Between the trimmed V and J ends, which lost 1 base and 9 bases, there was a span of 30 bases. This CDR3 contains 19 residues. This TCR derives from a female donor in good health and CMV-seronegative. The sequenced material came from PBMCs. The chain links TRBV27 to TRBJ2-5; weak D call: TRBD1 (5 bases). The CDR3 sequence is CASSLYSARKTGLVSSQYF. CDR3 bases: TGTGCCAGCAGTTTATACAGCGCCAGAAAAACAGGTCTGGTATCGTCCCAGTACTTC.